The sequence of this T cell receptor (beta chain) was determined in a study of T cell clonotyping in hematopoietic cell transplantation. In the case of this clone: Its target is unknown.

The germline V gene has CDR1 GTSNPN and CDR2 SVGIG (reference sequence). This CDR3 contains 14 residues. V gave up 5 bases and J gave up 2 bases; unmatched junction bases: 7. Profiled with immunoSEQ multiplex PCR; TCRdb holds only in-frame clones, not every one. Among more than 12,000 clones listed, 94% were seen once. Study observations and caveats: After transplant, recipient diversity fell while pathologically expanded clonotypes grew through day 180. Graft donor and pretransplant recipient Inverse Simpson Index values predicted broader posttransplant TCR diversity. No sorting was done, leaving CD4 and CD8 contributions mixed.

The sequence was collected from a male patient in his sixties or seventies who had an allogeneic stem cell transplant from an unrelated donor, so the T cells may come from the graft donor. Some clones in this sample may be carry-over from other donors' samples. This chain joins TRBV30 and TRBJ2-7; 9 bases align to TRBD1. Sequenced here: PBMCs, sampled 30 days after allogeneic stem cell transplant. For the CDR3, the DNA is TGTGCCTGGCGCGGGACAGGGAAACCCTACGAGCAGTACTTC. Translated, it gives CAWRGTGKPYEQYF.